The 30 T cell receptor beta chains listed next were all sequenced from one sample in a study of cytomegalovirus exposure and HLA in healthy donors. Amplification used 60 Vbeta primers and 13 Jbeta primers. Clones were sequenced by immunoSEQ multiplex PCR, and TCRdb holds only the in-frame ones, with some missing. The sample carries some 130,000 clones, more than 80% recorded once. The sample consisted of PBMCs. The receptors were sampled from a male donor in good health and CMV-seronegative.

With respect to this clone: The junction and the germline gene differ at one end; a read error may be behind it. The chain recombines TRBV7-9 with TRBJ2-1; possibly TRBD2 for D (6 bases). The germline CDR1 and CDR2 sequences are SEHNR and FQNEAQ (reference sequence). This CDR3 is built from 15 residues. Here the CDR3 reads CSSSLEALAVRMQFF. DNA for the CDR3: TGTTCCAGCAGCTTAGAGGCACTAGCTGTCAGGATGCAGTTCTTC.

V usage is TRBV7-3 and J usage is TRBJ2-1; TRBD1 might be the D (6 bases). Germline V lookup: CDR1 SGHTA, CDR2 FQGTGA. Deletions cut 4 bases from V and 4 bases from J, with 14 bases between. The CDR3 consists of 15 residues. CDR3 in DNA: TGTGCCAGCAGCTCCGGACAGCCCGGTTACAATGAGCAGTTCTTC. This translates into CASSSGQPGYNEQFF.

The rearrangement joins TRBV5-4 to TRBJ2-3; 11 bases align to TRBD1. Germline V gene sequence: CDR1 SGHNT, CDR2 YYREEE (reference sequence). The ends lost 4 bases at V and 3 bases at J; junction bases unmatched: 4. This CDR3 region has 15 residues. The CDR3 sequence: CASSTGQGGTDTQYF. The CDR3 DNA follows: TGTGCCAGCAGCACGGGACAGGGGGGGACAGATACGCAGTATTTT.

This clone was seen only a few times. At one end the junction does not follow the germline gene, possibly because of a read error. CDR3 coding DNA: TGCGCCAGCACCCAACGGGCCAGGGGAGGGGGCGGGGAGCTGTTTTTT. It codes for CASTQRARGGGGELFF. The chain has TRBV4-3 and TRBJ2-2, with D maybe TRBD2 (7 bases). CDR3 length: 16 residues. From germline, CDR1 is LGHNA and CDR2 YSLEER.

The V call is TRBV2, the J call TRBJ1-3; 8 bases agree with TRBD1. Trimming took 5 bases from V and 1 from J; bases not matched to a gene: 10. This CDR3 region has 17 residues. Germline V lookup: CDR1 SNHLY, CDR2 FYNNEI. The CDR3 loop is CASSRSTGDLSGNTIYF. Written as DNA, the CDR3 is TGTGCCAGCAGTAGGTCGACAGGGGACCTATCTGGAAACACCATATATTTT.

The chain combines TRBV2 with TRBJ2-2, with a tentative D call TRBD2 (5 bases). Trimming cost V 8 bases and J 4 bases, with 17 bases left between them. The CDR3 contains 15 residues. The germline CDR1 and CDR2 sequences are SNHLY and FYNNEI. CDR3 in DNA: TGTGCCAGCGCGGGTGTAAGCGGAACCACCGGGGAGCTGTTTTTT. Encoded protein: CASAGVSGTTGELFF.

This rearrangement joins TRBV5-6 to TRBJ2-1; D gene unclear. Germline-derived CDR1 and CDR2 are SGHDT and YYEEEE. This CDR3 has 13 amino acids. Trimming stripped 2 bases from V and 7 bases from J, with 10 bases between. CDR3 residues: CASSFQAPNEQFF. The CDR3, as DNA: TGTGCCAGCAGCTTTCAGGCACCTAATGAGCAGTTCTTC.

V is TRBV5-1 and J is TRBJ1-1; TRBD1 agrees at 7 bases. Losses at the gene ends were 4 bases for V and 5 bases for J; bases not matched to a gene: 5. This CDR3 spans 13 amino acids. From germline, CDR1 is SGHRS and CDR2 YFSETQ. For the CDR3, the DNA is TGCGCCAGCAGCATTGACAGGGTAACTGAAGCTTTCTTT. Translating it yields CASSIDRVTEAFF.

This chain joins TRBV11-3 and TRBJ1-2, with D perhaps TRBD1 (5 bases). This CDR3 is 12 amino acids long. CDR1 and CDR2 (germline): SGHNT, YENEEA. Trimming pared 5 bases from V and 7 bases from J, leaving 11 bases between. The CDR3 is CASSRQGSGYTF. The CDR3 bases are TGTGCCAGCAGCCGTCAGGGAAGTGGCTACACCTTC.

The chain uses TRBV27 and TRBJ2-7; maybe TRBD2 (7 bases). The CDR3 is made up of 16 amino acids. The V and J ends lost 6 bases and 0 bases respectively, with 18 bases between them. The germline CDR1 and CDR2 sequences are MNHEY and SMNVEV (reference sequence). The CDR3 here is CASSRLGGAHSYEQYF. The CDR3 DNA sequence: TGTGCCAGCAGCCGATTGGGGGGGGCCCACTCCTACGAGCAGTACTTC.

The chain has TRBV7-2 and TRBJ1-2; 8 bases align to TRBD1. The germline V gene encodes CDR1 SGHTA and CDR2 FQGNSA. The CDR3 length is 15 residues. The trim removed 3 bases at V and 0 bases at J, leaving 3 bases unmatched. Here the CDR3 reads CASSLGQAANYGYTF. The CDR3 nucleotides are TGTGCCAGCAGCTTGGGACAGGCCGCTAACTATGGCTACACCTTC. The full variable domain, rest sourced from reference TRBV7-2 and TRBJ1-2, is GAGVSQSPSNKVTEKGKDVELRCDPISGHTALYWYRQSLGQGLEFLIYFQGNSAPDKSGLPSDRFSAERTGGSVSTLTIQRTQQEDSAVYLCASSLGQAANYGYTFGSGTRLTVV.

The chain couples TRBV7-9 to TRBJ1-2, with TRBD1 as a possible D gene (5 bases). Looked up from germline, CDR1 is SEHNR and CDR2 is FQNEAQ (reference sequence). V was trimmed by 5 bases and J by 0 bases, leaving 13 bases between them. The CDR3 consists of 15 residues. CDR3 amino acids: CASSDNRMANYGYTF. CDR3 in DNA: TGTGCCAGCAGCGACAACAGGATGGCTAACTATGGCTACACCTTC. Based on the CDR3 plus reference TRBV7-9 and TRBJ1-2, the full variable domain is DTGVSQNPRHKITKRGQNVTFRCDPISEHNRLYWYRQTLGQGPEFLTYFQNEAQLEKSRLLSDRFSAERPKGSFSTLEIQRTEQGDSAMYLCASSDNRMANYGYTFGSGTRLTVV.

DNA for the CDR3: TGTGCCAGCTCACCAATTACAGGGGGCTTTTACAATGAGCAGTTCTTC. It encodes CASSPITGGFYNEQFF. The rearrangement joins TRBV18 to TRBJ2-1; 9 bases map to TRBD1. The CDR3 extends over 16 amino acids. The V gene end was trimmed by 2 bases and the J gene end by 4 bases; junction bases not matched to a gene: 6. Germline CDR1 reads KGHSH; CDR2 reads LQKENI.

The chain recombines TRBV19 with TRBJ2-5; the D is unclear. The V and J ends lost 5 bases and 2 bases respectively, with 9 bases between them. CDR1 is LNHDA, CDR2 SQIVND, per germline (reference sequence). This CDR3 comprises 13 residues. CDR3 in amino acids: CASSGAGQETQYF. CDR3 nucleotide sequence: TGTGCCAGTAGTGGAGCCGGGCAAGAGACCCAGTACTTC.

V is TRBV7-2 and J is TRBJ1-5, with 8 bases lining up with TRBD1. There are 18 residues in the CDR3. Germline assignment: CDR1 SGHTA and CDR2 FQGNSA. The V and J ends lost 2 bases and 2 bases, in that order; junction bases with no gene match: 11. The CDR3 coding sequence is TGTGCCAGCAGCTTAACCTTAAGACAGGGGATGGGCAATCAGCCCCAGCATTTT. Residues: CASSLTLRQGMGNQPQHF.

This clone appeared once. The chain has TRBV5-8 and TRBJ1-1; D call uncertain. Trimming shortened V by 0 bases and J by 1 base, and 10 bases separated the two germline ends. Germline assignment: CDR1 SGHTS and CDR2 YDEGEE. CDR3 size: 15 residues. The CDR3 region has the DNA TGTGCCAGCAGCTTGGACGAGGTAGGGAACACTGAAGCTTTCTTT. The encoded protein is CASSLDEVGNTEAFF.

Points on this clone: A junction boundary mismatches the germline segment, possibly from a read error. This rearrangement joins TRBV29-1 to TRBJ2-3, with TRBD1 matching over 8 bases. CDR3 length: 14 amino acids. Germline V CDR1 and CDR2: SQVTM, ANQGSEA. CDR3 DNA sequence: TGCAGCGTCCGAAGACAGGGGAGCACAGATGCGCAGTATTTT. Encoded protein: CSVRRQGSTDAQYF.

This clone was detected a few times. V and J are TRBV7-2 and TRBJ2-5, with D possibly TRBD2 on 5 matching bases. Germline assignment: CDR1 SGHTA and CDR2 FQGNSA. V was trimmed by 1 base and J by 3 bases, leaving 6 bases between them. There are 13 residues in the CDR3. Here the CDR3 DNA reads TGTGCCAGCAGCTTAGAGAGGGAAGAGACCCAGTACTTC. Its protein is CASSLEREETQYF.

The V call is TRBV30, the J call TRBJ1-5, with D possibly TRBD1 on 5 matching bases. The CDR3 runs to 14 residues. Trimming took off 4 bases at V and 4 bases at J, with 14 bases between the two ends. Germline CDR1 reads GTSNPN; CDR2 reads SVGIG (reference sequence). The CDR3 DNA reads as TGTGCCTGGAACCCGGGACTTACTAATCAGCCCCAGCATTTT. Translating gives CAWNPGLTNQPQHF. The full variable domain, rest sourced from reference TRBV30 and TRBJ1-5, is SQTIHQWPATLVQPVGSPLSLECTVEGTSNPNLYWYRQAAGRGLQLLFYSVGIGQISSEVPQNLSASRPQDRQFILSSKKLLLSDSGFYLCAWNPGLTNQPQHFGDGTRLSIL.

J is TRBJ2-3 and V is TRBV28; D not certain. Between the trimmed V and J ends, which lost 2 bases and 2 bases, there was a span of 8 bases. In germline, CDR1 is MDHEN, CDR2 SYDVKM. The CDR3 is 14 amino acids. As DNA, the CDR3 is TGTGCCAGCAGTTTACACAGCATCACAGATACGCAGTATTTT. The encoded protein is CASSLHSITDTQYF.

This chain joins TRBV5-1 and TRBJ2-4; a possible D gene is TRBD2 (8 bases). Germline CDR1 SGHRS, CDR2 YFSETQ. The CDR3 is 16 amino acids. V dropped 2 bases and J dropped 8 bases, with 20 bases sitting between them. CDR3 sequence: CASSFQGDGGADIQYF. For the CDR3, the DNA is TGCGCCAGCAGCTTCCAGGGGGACGGGGGGGCCGACATTCAGTACTTC.

The chain is built from TRBV5-4 and TRBJ2-5; D is ambiguous. This CDR3 contains 15 residues. Germline-derived CDR1 and CDR2 are SGHNT and YYREEE (reference sequence). Deletions cut 3 bases from V and 3 bases from J, with 15 bases between. DNA of the CDR3: TGTGCCAGCAGCTCCCGGTCCCTAATAAAAGAGACCCAGTACTTC. Translation: CASSSRSLIKETQYF.

To note about this clone: A read error may produce the germline difference seen at one junction end. The chain is built from TRBV6-1 and TRBJ2-6, with TRBD1 matching 9 bases. Germline loops: CDR1 MNHNS, CDR2 SASEGT. The CDR3 consists of 15 residues. The CDR3 reads CATQGARAGANGLTF. For the CDR3, the DNA is TGTGCCACACAGGGGGCGAGGGCTGGGGCCAACGGCCTGACTTTC.

The rearrangement joins TRBV10-1 to TRBJ2-3; 9 bases are shared with TRBD1. V was clipped by 6 bases and J by 4 bases; unmatched bases: 8. The CDR3 sequence is 15 residues long. Germline loops: CDR1 WNHNN, CDR2 SYGVQD (reference sequence). The CDR3 reads CASSAGTGSADTQYF. CDR3 sequence (DNA): TGCGCCAGCAGCGCCGGGACAGGGAGCGCAGATACGCAGTATTTT.

The rearrangement links TRBV27 to TRBJ2-2; 8 nucleotides agree with TRBD2. Per germline, CDR1 MNHEY and CDR2 SMNVEV (reference sequence). J was trimmed by 6 bases and V by 7 bases; bases with no gene match: 7. The CDR3 covers 14 residues. Here the CDR3 reads CASTSGTRAGELFF. The CDR3 DNA follows: TGTGCCAGCACCTCCGGGACTAGGGCCGGGGAGCTGTTTTTT.

The chain links TRBV30 to TRBJ1-5, with D perhaps matching TRBD1 (5 bases). V was cut by 1 base and J by 4 bases, with 11 bases left in between. The CDR3 is 14 residues long. CDR1 and CDR2 from the germline V gene are GTSNPN and SVGIG (reference sequence). CDR3 loop: CAWSAGAGNQPQHF. The CDR3 DNA reads TGTGCCTGGAGTGCTGGGGCGGGGAATCAGCCCCAGCATTTT. Full variable domain (outside the CDR3, taken from reference TRBV30 and TRBJ1-5): SQTIHQWPATLVQPVGSPLSLECTVEGTSNPNLYWYRQAAGRGLQLLFYSVGIGQISSEVPQNLSASRPQDRQFILSSKKLLLSDSGFYLCAWSAGAGNQPQHFGDGTRLSIL.

With regard to this clone: Sequence at one end of the junction differs from germline and may be a read error. The CDR3 bases are TGTGCCAGCAGTGGAGGGACAGTCTCTGGGGCCAACGGCCTGACTTTC. This codes for CASSGGTVSGANGLTF. V and J are TRBV28 and TRBJ2-6, with D tentatively TRBD1 (7 bases). This CDR3 has 16 amino acids. The germline gives CDR1 MDHEN, CDR2 SYDVKM.

The rearrangement uses TRBV5-1 and TRBJ2-7; 9 bases fit TRBD1. V was pared by 6 bases and J by 0 bases, with 4 bases of the junction left unmatched. The CDR3 totals 14 residues. The germline V gene has CDR1 SGHRS and CDR2 YFSETQ. CDR3 DNA sequence: TGCGCCAGCACCGGGACAGGGAGCTCCTACGAGCAGTACTTC. It encodes CASTGTGSSYEQYF.

The J gene is TRBJ2-7, the V gene TRBV6-5; a possible D gene is TRBD1 (6 bases). This CDR3 has 15 residues. V was shortened by 6 bases and J by 2 bases, with 17 bases between the two germline ends. CDR1 and CDR2 from the germline V gene are MNHEY and SVGAGI. The CDR3 bases are TGTGCCAGCAGGCCCGACCCCTACAGGGCCTACGAGCAGTACTTC. It codes for CASRPDPYRAYEQYF.

This CDR3 reads CASSLSGSDTQYF. The CDR3 DNA reads as TGTGCCAGCAGCTTATCAGGGTCGGATACGCAGTATTTT. The chain employs TRBV7-9 and TRBJ2-3; D may be TRBD1 (5 bases). Trimming cost V 2 bases and J 6 bases, with 9 bases left between them. The CDR3 length is 13 residues. The germline CDR1 and CDR2 sequences are SEHNR and FQNEAQ (reference sequence).